The 17 T cell receptor beta chains given below trace back to one sample, sequenced in a study of identical twins. A single record per CDR3 protein comes from TCRdb applying MiXCR to the 5' RACE reads. The sample lists some 1,700,000 distinct CDR3 sequences; around a third were seen once. Sequenced: cord blood. Source of these receptors: a newborn girl in good health.

The table lists this clonotype with a few counts. The rearrangement uses TRBV24-1 and TRBJ2-4, with 8 positions matching TRBD1. CDR3 length equals 11 residues. CDR1 is KGHDR, CDR2 SFDVKD, per germline. V lost 9 bases, J lost 6 bases, and 0 bases stayed unmatched. This CDR3 reads CATGQGNIQYF. In DNA, the CDR3 is TGTGCCACCGGACAGGGAAACATTCAGTACTTC.

The chain links TRBV29-1 to TRBJ2-7, with 9 positions matching TRBD2. The V gene's germline CDR1 is SQVTM and CDR2 ANQGSEA. CDR3 length: 15 residues. V lost 3 bases to trimming and J lost 2 bases; unmatched junction nucleotides: 8. CDR3 sequence: CSVDGTSGGTYEQYF. CDR3 in DNA: TGCAGCGTTGACGGCACGAGCGGGGGGACCTACGAGCAGTACTTC.

V is TRBV2 and J is TRBJ1-2; no clear D. Germline values: CDR1 SNHLY, CDR2 FYNNEI. The V gene lost 8 bases and the J gene lost 3 bases, with 10 bases spanning the gap. The CDR3 extends over 12 amino acids. The CDR3 region has the DNA TGTGCCAGCGACTCGAGAGACTATGGCTACACCTTC. Residues: CASDSRDYGYTF.

This clonotype came up a few times. The gene calls are TRBV27 and TRBJ2-7, with D possibly matching TRBD1 (5 bases). CDR1 and CDR2 from the germline V gene are MNHEY and SMNVEV (reference sequence). The CDR3 runs 16 residues. V was cut by 4 bases and J by 1 base, with 17 bases left in between. This CDR3 is CASSSLTLPGSYEQYF. CDR3 coding DNA: TGTGCCAGCAGTTCTCTGACACTCCCAGGGTCCTACGAGCAGTACTTC.

The gene calls are TRBV20-1 and TRBJ2-5; TRBD1 is a possible D gene (5 bases). The closer fit of TRBJ2-7 to the DNA end suggests the J call may be wrong. The CDR3 loop spans 13 amino acids. The germline V gene has CDR1 DFQATT and CDR2 SNEGSKA (reference sequence). The CDR3 protein is CSASPTQGDEQYF. CDR3 coding DNA: TGCAGTGCTAGTCCAACCCAGGGCGACGAGCAGTACTTC.

The table lists this clonotype with a few counts. V and J are TRBV28 and TRBJ2-7, with D perhaps TRBD2 (7 bases). The CDR3 runs to 14 residues. Germline CDR1 reads MDHEN; CDR2 reads SYDVKM. The CDR3 spells CATGGTRSSYEQYF. Here the CDR3 DNA reads TGTGCTACGGGGGGCACAAGGAGCTCCTACGAGCAGTACTTC.

V gene TRBV10-3 combines with J gene TRBJ2-3; 10 nucleotides match TRBD2. V dropped 8 bases and J dropped 1; count of bases not matched to a gene: 9. The CDR3 consists of 16 residues. Germline V CDR1 and CDR2: ENHRY, SYGVKD. The CDR3 here is CAIAPTSGVGTDTQYF. CDR3 sequence (DNA): TGTGCCATCGCTCCTACTAGCGGGGTGGGCACAGATACGCAGTATTTT.

The chain is built from TRBV20-1 and TRBJ2-7; no firm D call. This CDR3 has 14 amino acids. Germline CDR1 and CDR2: DFQATT and SNEGSKA (reference sequence). V was clipped by 1 base and J by 0 bases, with 10 bases between them. The CDR3 loop reads CSARVGGLSYEQYF. The CDR3 nucleotides are TGCAGTGCTAGAGTCGGCGGCCTCTCCTACGAGCAGTACTTC.

The chain employs TRBV12-3 or TRBV12-4 and TRBJ2-3, with 10 bases aligning to TRBD2. The ends lost 4 bases at V and 3 bases at J; junction bases unmatched: 13. There are 18 residues in the CDR3. The CDR3 nucleotides read TGTGCCAGCAGTTCCAGCAAGCGACTAGCGGGTCGGACAGATACGCAGTATTTT. Its protein product is CASSSSKRLAGRTDTQYF.

V gene TRBV27 combines with J gene TRBJ2-1; D remains unclear. Per the germline V gene, CDR1 is MNHEY and CDR2 is SMNVEV (reference sequence). This CDR3 contains 16 residues. V gave up 5 bases and J gave up 0 bases, with 14 bases separating them. CDR3 region: CASSLDGPSSYNEQFF. The CDR3 nucleotides are TGTGCCAGCAGTCTCGACGGGCCCAGCTCCTACAATGAGCAGTTCTTC.

The chain couples TRBV3-1 to TRBJ1-1; a weak D match, TRBD1 (5 bases). CDR1 and CDR2 from the germline V gene are LGHDT and YNNKEL (reference sequence). The V and J ends lost 5 bases and 3 bases respectively, with 13 bases between them. The CDR3 is 14 residues long. CDR3 DNA sequence: TGTGCCAGCAGCTTGGGACCGGCGGACACTGAAGCTTTCTTT. Its protein product is CASSLGPADTEAFF. Full variable domain (remainder filled in from reference TRBV3-1 and TRBJ1-1): DTAVSQTPKYLVTQMGNDKSIKCEQNLGHDTMYWYKQDSKKFLKIMFSYNNKELIINETVPNRFSPKSPDKAHLNLHINSLELGDSAVYFCASSLGPADTEAFFGQGTRLTVV.

This clonotype was recorded a few times. The DNA of the CDR3 is TGCAGTGCTAGAGAAGGGGGACGGACTTGGGCTTTCTTT. The encoded protein is CSAREGGRTWAFF. V usage is TRBV20-1 and J usage is TRBJ1-1; tentatively, D is TRBD1 (6 bases). CDR1 and CDR2 from the germline V gene are DFQATT and SNEGSKA (reference sequence). The CDR3 covers 13 residues. The V end was cut by 0 bases, the J end by 11 bases, with 16 bases between.

This clonotype was seen a few times. The chain couples TRBV7-6 to TRBJ2-5, with 12 positions matching TRBD2. Trimming at V came to 0 bases and at J to 6 bases, leaving 5 bases not matched to a gene. The V gene's germline CDR1 is SGHVS and CDR2 FNYEAQ. The CDR3 has 16 residues. The CDR3, as DNA: TGTGCCAGCAGCTTAGCCGCTAGCGGGGGGGCTAAGACCCAGTACTTC. It yields the protein CASSLAASGGAKTQYF.

This clonotype was recorded a few times. The gene calls are TRBV30 and TRBJ2-7; a possible D gene is TRBD1 (6 bases). The germline V gene encodes CDR1 GTSNPN and CDR2 SVGIG (reference sequence). The V gene lost 0 bases and the J gene lost 2 bases, with 8 bases spanning the gap. The CDR3 runs 13 residues. DNA for the CDR3: TGTGCCTGGAGTGTAGGGACAACCTACGAGCAGTACTTC. Its translation is CAWSVGTTYEQYF. Full variable domain (remainder filled in from reference TRBV30 and TRBJ2-7): SQTIHQWPATLVQPVGSPLSLECTVEGTSNPNLYWYRQAAGRGLQLLFYSVGIGQISSEVPQNLSASRPQDRQFILSSKKLLLSDSGFYLCAWSVGTTYEQYFGPGTRLTVT.

This clonotype occurred a few times. The rearrangement uses TRBV6-1 and TRBJ2-2; 9 bases agree with TRBD1. With V trimmed by 5 bases and J by 5 bases, 6 bases remained unmatched. This CDR3 contains 15 residues. The V gene's germline CDR1 is MNHNS and CDR2 SASEGT. The CDR3 loop is CASSLGQGDTGELFF. For the CDR3, the DNA is TGTGCCAGCAGTTTGGGACAGGGTGATACCGGGGAGCTGTTTTTT.

V and J are TRBV18 and TRBJ2-1, with D perhaps TRBD2 (6 bases). The CDR3 length is 17 residues. Trimming left V 3 bases short and J 0 bases short, with 15 bases between. The germline CDR1 and CDR2 sequences are KGHSH and LQKENI. The CDR3 coding sequence is TGTGCCAGCTCACCTCGGAGCGGGTCGAGCTCCTACAATGAGCAGTTCTTC. It yields the protein CASSPRSGSSSYNEQFF.

V usage is TRBV21-1 and J usage is TRBJ1-2; TRBD1 is the table's D call and was not checked against the DNA. TRBV21-1 is a known pseudogene. The CDR3 spans 16 residues. CDR3 region: CASSKRHRTGGYGYTF. CDR3 nucleotide sequence: TGTGCCAGCAGCAAAAGGCACCGGACAGGGGGCTATGGCTACACCTTC.